This T cell receptor (beta chain) was documented in a study of blood T cell repertoires in COVID-19. V lost 2 bases, J lost 2 bases, and 16 bases lay in between. CDR1 SGHTA and CDR2 FQGNSA come from the germline V gene. CDR3 length: 16 amino acids. The authors' processing: Amplification from reference gene primers served as the basis for estimated nucleated cell counts. Assay: immunoSEQ multiplex PCR; the TCRdb copy retains only in-frame clones and omits some. V, J and clone size were drawn from that table, and D and trimming were deduced from the DNA. The profile shows about 100,000 clones, roughly 79% of them singletons. Enrolment of Seattle patients took place during active infection, and they were followed longitudinally.

The specimen sequenced was peripheral blood. The source of this sequence is an elderly man with COVID-19, enrolled during active disease. V and J are TRBV7-2 and TRBJ2-7, with a possible D match to TRBD2 (5 bases). The CDR3 region is CASSLTSADAAYEQYF. The DNA for the CDR3 is TGTGCCAGCAGCTTAACCTCAGCGGACGCCGCCTACGAGCAGTACTTC.